This TCR beta chain was observed in a study of monozygotic twins with inflammatory bowel disease. Study findings and constraints: Patients received differing immunosuppressive treatments, which may have added variability to their repertoires. Researchers were unable to tell different T cell subtypes apart.

TCRdb re-analyzed the 5' RACE reads; it lists each CDR3 protein once, without DNA. The sample has 310,000 or so distinct CDR3 sequences. This CDR3 region has 13 residues. Concerning this clonotype itself: Its antigen is still unknown.

The V call is TRBV12-3 or TRBV12-4, the J call TRBJ1-5. The TCR comes from a human donor with ulcerative colitis or Crohn's disease, or a healthy co-twin of an affected twin (not recorded which). Sequencing was done on a sample of blood. The CDR3: CASSLLGNQPQHF.